This is a list of T cell receptor beta chains from one sample in a study of T-cell reconstitution after alpha-beta-depleted transplantation in children. MiXCR, run by TCRdb on the PCR reads, gives a single entry per CDR3 protein. Of about 400,000 distinct CDR3 sequences in the sample, roughly 20% were seen once. The sequences come from PBMCs from the stem cell graft donor, collected from the stem cell graft. The receptors stem from a human donor who donated a stem cell graft to a child with acute myeloid leukemia. Both conserved end residues are part of each CDR3. The D gene is left open where the match is weak. Clone sizes are given selectively: once, few, many, or a class where the clone is expanded.

>few|-|TRBV29-1|TRBJ2-2
CSVEDRESGELFF
TGCAGCGTTGAAGATAGAGAATCCGGGGAGCTGTTTTTT
>few|-|TRBV3-1|TRBJ2-1
CASSQVQFYNEQFF
TGTGCCAGCAGCCAAGTCCAGTTCTACAATGAGCAGTTCTTC
>few|TRBD1|TRBV25-1|TRBJ1-2
CASSPLTGEVDYGYTF
TGTGCCAGCAGTCCCCTCACAGGGGAAGTTGACTATGGCTACACCTTC
>-|-|TRBV23-1|TRBJ2-3
CASSQWGQPDADTQYF
TGCGCCAGCAGTCAATGGGGACAACCGGACGCAGATACGCAGTATTTT
>-|-|TRBV4-1|TRBJ2-7
CASSRARTSGEQYF
TGCGCCAGCAGCCGAGCCCGGACCTCTGGCGAGCAGTACTTC
>-|TRBD1|TRBV6-1|TRBJ2-1
CASGSWTGAWVEQFF
TGTGCCAGCGGGTCCTGGACAGGGGCCTGGGTTGAGCAGTTCTTC
>-|TRBD2|TRBV20-1|TRBJ2-7
CSEKVAGEPYEQYF
TGCAGTGAAAAGGTAGCGGGAGAGCCCTACGAGCAGTACTTC
>few|-|TRBV20-1|TRBJ1-5
CSARDGGGHQPQHF
TGCAGTGCTAGAGATGGAGGGGGGCATCAGCCCCAGCATTTT
>few|TRBD2|TRBV28|TRBJ2-7
CASSITPGLAGGPKFEQYF
TGTGCCAGCAGTATTACCCCGGGACTAGCGGGAGGGCCTAAATTCGAGCAGTACTTC
>-|TRBD2|TRBV9|TRBJ2-4
CASSVGLAGVAKNIQYF
TGTGCCAGCAGCGTAGGTCTAGCGGGGGTAGCCAAAAACATTCAGTACTTC
>-|TRBD1|TRBV5-1|TRBJ2-7
CASSLGGDEQYF
TGTGCCAGCAGCTTAGGGGGCGACGAGCAGTACTTC